This T cell receptor beta chain was documented in a study of OX40 agonist ivuxolimab in advanced cancers. Regarding the study in general: The costimulatory receptor OX40 (CD134) was targeted by ivuxolimab, a fully human IgG2 agonistic monoclonal antibody. Partial responses occurred in three dose-escalation patients: two with cutaneous melanoma and one with hepatocellular carcinoma. In the dose-escalation cohort, 82.7% of patients were male, and the mean age was approximately 60 years, with a range of about 20 to 90. The paper covers the monotherapy dose-escalation part of the phase I ivuxolimab trial, which included N = 52 patients. The purpose of peripheral TCRbeta sequencing was to test whether ivuxolimab changed TCR sequence diversity and led to clonal T-cell expansion. Prior anti-PD-1, anti-PD-L1 or anti-CTLA-4 therapy was permitted, and checkpoint inhibitors had been received by 30% to 40% of dose-escalation patients. Intravenous ivuxolimab was administered to patients every 2 weeks at six dose levels: 0.01, 0.1, 0.3, 1.5, 3 and 10 mg/kg. Of the roughly 54 dose-escalation patients, hepatocellular carcinoma was present in approximately 20, melanoma in some 15, renal cell carcinoma in 9 and head and neck cancer in 9. Points the paper makes about the study in general: After ivuxolimab, expanded clones were on average more numerous among CD8+ T cells than among CD4+ T cells. Antigen specificity was not determined for the clonally expanded peripheral T cells. In partial responders in the 0.1-3.0 mg/kg groups, normalized peripheral clonal expansion was found to be among the lowest, especially among CD8+ T cells. Low levels of normalized T-cell clonal expansion were also shown by some nonresponding patients. At doses of 0.1 to 3.0 mg/kg, clonal expansion of both CD4+ and CD8+ T cells in blood was seen between baseline and week 6.

The trial excluded patients who had a history of autoimmune disease or who were on systemic immunosuppression. Peripheral blood for TCR sequencing was collected from all dose cohorts at baseline, on cycle 4 day 1, and on cycle 7 day 1. Samples came from an open-label, multicenter, first-in-human phase I dose-escalation trial of ivuxolimab. Adults with locally advanced or metastatic head and neck squamous cell, hepatocellular, melanoma or renal cell carcinoma were enrolled in the trial. Before TCR sequencing, CD4+ T cells and CD8+ T cells from peripheral blood were sorted into separate populations. To note about this clone: Its antigen remains undetermined. Nothing much larger sits one base from this clone, and base qualities are not available.

To sequence the TCRbeta CDR3 region, genomic DNA was isolated from the sorted cells. TCRbeta CDR3 regions were sequenced using the immunoSEQ Assay. In its TCRdb copy, this immuneACCESS table keeps in-frame sequences only and misses some clones. Where compared with another copy, unresolved V genes explain less than half of these, and the others have no known cause. This sample lists around 80,000 clones; around 84% were detected once. The top ten hold roughly 2.5% of the sample. Including the terminal cysteine and phenylalanine, the CDR3 comprises 14 residues. CDR3 DNA only is kept here, 42 bases in frame from base 1. In the germline V gene (reference sequence), CDR1 corresponds to SGHKS and CDR2 to YYEKEE. V and J lose 0 bases and 0 bases, and a span of 4 bases separates them.

The V and J genes are TRBV5-5 and TRBJ1-5, with the D gene too uncertain to name. This specimen was CD4+ or CD8+ T cells sorted from blood, taken in a trial of the OX40 agonist ivuxolimab. The source of this sequence is an adult with an advanced solid tumor such as melanoma, head and neck, liver or kidney cancer. The nucleotides are TGTGCCAGCAGCTTGGATTTTAGCAATCAGCCCCAGCATTTT. This sequence encodes CASSLDFSNQPQHF.